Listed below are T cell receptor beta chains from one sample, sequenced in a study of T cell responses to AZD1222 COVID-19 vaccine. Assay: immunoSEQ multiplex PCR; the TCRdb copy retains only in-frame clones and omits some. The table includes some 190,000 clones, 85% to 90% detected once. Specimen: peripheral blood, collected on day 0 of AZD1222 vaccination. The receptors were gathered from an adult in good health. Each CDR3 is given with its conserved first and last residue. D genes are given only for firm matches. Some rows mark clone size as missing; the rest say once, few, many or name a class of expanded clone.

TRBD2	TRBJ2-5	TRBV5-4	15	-	TGTGCCAGCAGCTTCGGACTAGCGGGGGGGGAGACCCAGTACTTC	CASSFGLAGGETQYF
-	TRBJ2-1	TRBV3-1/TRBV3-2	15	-	TGTGCCAGCAGCCAAGATGGAGGGGGATACAATGAGCAGTTCTTC	CASSQDGGGYNEQFF
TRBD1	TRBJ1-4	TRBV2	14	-	TGTGCCAGCCGCGCCGGGACAGAGAATGAAAAACTGTTTTTT	CASRAGTENEKLFF
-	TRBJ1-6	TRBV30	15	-	TGTGCCTGGATGGGGGCCCAGGGGCATAATTCACCCCTCCACTTT	CAWMGAQGHNSPLHF
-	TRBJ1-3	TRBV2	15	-	TGTGCCAGCAGACCACCCGGGAACTCTGGAAACACCATATATTTT	CASRPPGNSGNTIYF
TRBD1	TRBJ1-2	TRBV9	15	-	TGTGCCAGCACCCGACAGGGGGGAGATTGGGATGGCTACACCTTC	CASTRQGGDWDGYTF
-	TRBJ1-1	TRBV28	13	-	TGTGCCAGCCTGTCTTGGGAGAACACTGAAGCTTTCTTT	CASLSWENTEAFF
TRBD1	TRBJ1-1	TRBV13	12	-	TGTGCCAGCAGTCCCAGGGGGGCTGAAGCTTTCTTT	CASSPRGAEAFF
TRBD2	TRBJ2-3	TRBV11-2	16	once	TGTGCCAGCAGCCCGGGACTAGCGAGAGGTGGGGATACGCAGTATTTT	CASSPGLARGGDTQYF
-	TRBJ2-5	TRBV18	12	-	TGTGCCAGCTCACCCCCTTTTGAGACCCAGTACTTC	CASSPPFETQYF
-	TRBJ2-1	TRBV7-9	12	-	TGTGCCAGCAGCCTTAACTACAATGAGCAGTTCTTC	CASSLNYNEQFF
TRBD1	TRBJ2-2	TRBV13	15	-	TGTGCCAGCAGCAACACAGGGGGCCATGCCGGGGAGCTGTTTTTT	CASSNTGGHAGELFF
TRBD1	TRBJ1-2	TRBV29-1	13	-	TGCAGCGCCTGGGGACAGGGTGTCTATGGCTACACCTTC	CSAWGQGVYGYTF
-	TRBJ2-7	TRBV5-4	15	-	TGTGCCAGCAGCTTGGGGCGCCAGGAGACCTACGAGCAGTACTTC	CASSLGRQETYEQYF
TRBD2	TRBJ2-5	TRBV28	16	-	TGTGCCAGCAGGCCTAGCGGGGGGGCCTGGAGGGAGACCCAGTACTTC	CASRPSGGAWRETQYF
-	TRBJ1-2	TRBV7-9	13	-	TGTGCCAGCAGCCTCCAGGGGAAGAGTGGCTACACCTTC	CASSLQGKSGYTF
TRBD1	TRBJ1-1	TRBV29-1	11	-	TGCAGCGCTGGGGACAGGGAGGAAGCTTTCTTT	CSAGDREEAFF
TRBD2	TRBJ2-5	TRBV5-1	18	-	TGCGCCAGCAGCTTGGACCCTAGCGGGGGGGCCTTCCGAGAGACCCAGTACTTC	CASSLDPSGGAFRETQYF
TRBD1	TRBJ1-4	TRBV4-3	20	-	TGCGCCAGCAGCCAAGTACTGAGACAGGGGAGTTCTCCAACTAATGAAAAACTGTTTTTT	CASSQVLRQGSSPTNEKLFF
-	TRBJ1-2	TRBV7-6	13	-	TGTGCCAGCAGCCCGGACTCGAACTATGGCTACACCTTC	CASSPDSNYGYTF
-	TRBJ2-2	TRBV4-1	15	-	TGCGCCAGCAGCCAGGGACACCGAAACACCGGGGAGCTGTTTTTT	CASSQGHRNTGELFF
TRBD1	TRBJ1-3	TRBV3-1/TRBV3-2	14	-	TGTGCCAGCAGCCAAGGGACAGGGCGAAACACCATATATTTT	CASSQGTGRNTIYF
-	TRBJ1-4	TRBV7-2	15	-	TGTGCCAGCAGCTTAGCGCCGGGGTATAATGAAAAACTGTTTTTT	CASSLAPGYNEKLFF
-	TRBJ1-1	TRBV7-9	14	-	TGTGCCAGCAGCAGGGACACGCTGAACACTGAAGCTTTCTTT	CASSRDTLNTEAFF
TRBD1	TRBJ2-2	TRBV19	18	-	TGTGCCACCCCACGACAGGGGGCGCGAGGGTCTAACACCGGGGAGCTGTTTTTT	CATPRQGARGSNTGELFF
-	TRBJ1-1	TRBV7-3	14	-	TGTGCCAGCAGCTTAGGGGGTCGGCAGTATGAAGCTTTCTTT	CASSLGGRQYEAFF
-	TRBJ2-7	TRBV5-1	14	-	TGCGCCAGCAGCTTATTGGTCGGAGTCTACGAGCAGTACTTC	CASSLLVGVYEQYF
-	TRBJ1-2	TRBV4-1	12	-	TGCGCCAGCAGCCAAGAGACTGCTGGCTACACCTTC	CASSQETAGYTF
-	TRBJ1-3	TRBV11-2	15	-	TGTGCCAGCAGCCCCGGGCCCCAAGGGGGAAACACCATATATTTT	CASSPGPQGGNTIYF
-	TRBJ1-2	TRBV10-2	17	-	TGCGCCAGCAGCCCGAGGACAGATGGGGAGACAAGCGATGGCTACACCTTC	CASSPRTDGETSDGYTF
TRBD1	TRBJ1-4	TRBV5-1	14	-	TGCGCCAGCCGAGACAGGGTAGGTAGTGAAAAACTGTTTTTT	CASRDRVGSEKLFF
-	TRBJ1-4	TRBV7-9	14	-	TGTGCCAGCAACAAAGCCACAGCAAATGAAAAACTGTTTTTT	CASNKATANEKLFF
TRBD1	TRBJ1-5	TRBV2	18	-	TGTGCCAGCAGTGTCCGTCCCGGGACAGGGCCGAGGAATCAGCCCCAGCATTTT	CASSVRPGTGPRNQPQHF
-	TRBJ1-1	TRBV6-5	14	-	TGTGCCAGCAGTTACTCGAAACCGGGCACTGAAGCTTTCTTT	CASSYSKPGTEAFF
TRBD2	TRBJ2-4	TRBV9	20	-	TGTGCCAGCAGCGTAGAAGGACTAGCGGGGGGCGAGGTGGCCAAAAACATTCAGTACTTC	CASSVEGLAGGEVAKNIQYF
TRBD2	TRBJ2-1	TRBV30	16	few	TGTGCCTGGATCCGCGGGGGGGCCCCGGGGTACAATGAGCAGTTCTTC	CAWIRGGAPGYNEQFF
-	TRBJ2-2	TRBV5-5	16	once	TGTGCCAGCAGCTTGGTGGGGGCGAGGAGCACCGGGGAGCTGTTTTTT	CASSLVGARSTGELFF
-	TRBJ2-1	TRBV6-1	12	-	TGTGCCAGCAGTGAATCCAACAATGAGCAGTTCTTC	CASSESNNEQFF
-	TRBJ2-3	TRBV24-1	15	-	TGTGCCACCAGCGACCCGAGACTCCGGGCAGATACGCAGTATTTT	CATSDPRLRADTQYF
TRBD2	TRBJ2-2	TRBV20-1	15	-	TGCAGTGCTAGTCCTAGCGGGGGGGCGACCGGGGAGCTGTTTTTT	CSASPSGGATGELFF
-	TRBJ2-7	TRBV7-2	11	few	TGTGCCAGCAGCTCAACAGGAAAGCAGTACTTC	CASSSTGKQYF
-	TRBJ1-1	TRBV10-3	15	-	TGTGCCACCAGGATACGGGTGGATCGGGGCACTGAAGCTTTCTTT	CATRIRVDRGTEAFF
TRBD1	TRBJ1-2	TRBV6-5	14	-	TGTGCCAGCAGTCAGGGACAGGGAAGCTATGGCTACACCTTC	CASSQGQGSYGYTF
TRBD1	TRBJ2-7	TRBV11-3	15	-	TGTGCCAGCAGCTTAGGAGGGACAGGGTTCTACGAGCAGTACTTC	CASSLGGTGFYEQYF
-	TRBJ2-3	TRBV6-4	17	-	TGTGCCAGCAGTGACTCGAGTCGGCGCTATGGCACAGATACGCAGTATTTT	CASSDSSRRYGTDTQYF
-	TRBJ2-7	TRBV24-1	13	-	TGTGCCACCAGTGTACGAGGCTCCTACGAGCAGTACTTC	CATSVRGSYEQYF
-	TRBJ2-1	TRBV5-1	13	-	TGCGCCAGCAGCTTGGAAGTCGCCGAGGAGCAGTTCTTC	CASSLEVAEEQFF
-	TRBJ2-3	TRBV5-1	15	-	TGCGCCAGCAGCCTGGAACAGGGCAACACAGATACGCAGTATTTT	CASSLEQGNTDTQYF
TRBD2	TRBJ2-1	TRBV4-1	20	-	TGCGCCAGCAGCCACACGGGACTAGCGGGGGGACCCAGCTCCTACAATGAGCAGTTCTTC	CASSHTGLAGGPSSYNEQFF
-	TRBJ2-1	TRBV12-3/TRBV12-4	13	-	TGTGCCAGTATCGACAGTCTCTACAATGAGCAGTTCTTC	CASIDSLYNEQFF
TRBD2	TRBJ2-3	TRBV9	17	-	TGTGCCAGCAGCGTAGAAGTGGGAGGGCCTAGCACAGATACGCAGTATTTT	CASSVEVGGPSTDTQYF
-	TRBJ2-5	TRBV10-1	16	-	TGCGCCAGCAGTGAATCCAGGAGGCACAGGGAAGAGACCCAGTACTTC	CASSESRRHREETQYF
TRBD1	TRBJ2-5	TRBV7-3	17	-	TGTGCCAGCAGCTCCGGGACAGGGGGTTCAGTTCAAGAGACCCAGTACTTC	CASSSGTGGSVQETQYF
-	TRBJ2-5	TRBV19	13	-	TGTGCCAGTAGCCCAGGGTGGCAAGAGACCCAGTACTTC	CASSPGWQETQYF